This note documents a single T cell receptor beta chain sequence. Its antigen is unidentified. CDR1 SNHLY and CDR2 FYNNEI come from the germline V gene. V shed 5 bases and J 2 bases; nucleotides not matched to a gene: 7. The CDR3 extends over 15 amino acids. The repertoire was sequenced with immunoSEQ multiplex PCR; TCRdb's copy has only in-frame clones and lacks some. Of over 120,000 clones in the sample, 85% to 90% were seen once. This record belongs to a study of T cell responses to AZD1222 COVID-19 vaccine. Study background: Pooling covered second doses at about 4 or about 12 weeks.

Study-wide findings and caveats: Baseline serostatus was positive in only six AZD1222 recipients. In the spike-specific TCR repertoire, nearly half reportedly target unmutated variant regions.

Material: peripheral blood, obtained on day 0 of AZD1222 vaccination. The chain combines TRBV2 with TRBJ2-3; 7 positions agree with TRBD2. The source of this sequence is an adult in good health. CDR3 residues: CASSKRGMVTDTQYF. CDR3 coding DNA: TGTGCCAGCAGTAAGCGGGGCATGGTCACAGATACGCAGTATTTT.